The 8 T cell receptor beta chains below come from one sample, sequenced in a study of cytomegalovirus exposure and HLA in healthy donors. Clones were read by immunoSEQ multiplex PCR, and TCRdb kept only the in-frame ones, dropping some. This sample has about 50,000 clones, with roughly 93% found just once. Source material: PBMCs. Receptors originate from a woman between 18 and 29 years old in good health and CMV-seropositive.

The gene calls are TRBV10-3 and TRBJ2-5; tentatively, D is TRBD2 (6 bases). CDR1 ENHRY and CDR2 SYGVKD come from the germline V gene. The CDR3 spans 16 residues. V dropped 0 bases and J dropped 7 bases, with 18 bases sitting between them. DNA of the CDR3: TGTGCCATCAGTGAGTCCGCGGGGCGCGGGTGGTGGACCCAGTACTTC. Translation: CAISESAGRGWWTQYF.

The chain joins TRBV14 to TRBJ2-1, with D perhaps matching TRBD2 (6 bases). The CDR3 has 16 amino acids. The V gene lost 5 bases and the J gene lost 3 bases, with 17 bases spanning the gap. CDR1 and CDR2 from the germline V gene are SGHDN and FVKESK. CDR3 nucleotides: TGTGCCAGCAGCGGCCCTGCGGGGCGCGTCTACAATGAGCAGTTCTTC. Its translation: CASSGPAGRVYNEQFF.

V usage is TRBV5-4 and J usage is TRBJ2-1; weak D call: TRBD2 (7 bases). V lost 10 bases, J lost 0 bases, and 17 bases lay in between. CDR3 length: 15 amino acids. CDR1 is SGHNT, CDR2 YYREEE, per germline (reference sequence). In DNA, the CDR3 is TGTGCCCTGGGGGCTAGCGGATACTCCTACAATGAGCAGTTCTTC. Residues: CALGASGYSYNEQFF.

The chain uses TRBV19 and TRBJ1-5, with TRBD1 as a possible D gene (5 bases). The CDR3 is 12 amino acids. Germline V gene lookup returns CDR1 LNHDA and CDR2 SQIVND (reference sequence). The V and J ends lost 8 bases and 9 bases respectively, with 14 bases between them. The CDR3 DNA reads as TGTGCCAGTGGGGCATCTCAGTGGCCCCAGCATTTT. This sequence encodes CASGASQWPQHF.

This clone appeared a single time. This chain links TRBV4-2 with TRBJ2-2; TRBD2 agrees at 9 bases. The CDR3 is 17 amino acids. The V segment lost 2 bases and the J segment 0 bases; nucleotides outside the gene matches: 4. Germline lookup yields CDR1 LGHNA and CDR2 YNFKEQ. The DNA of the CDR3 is TGTGCCAGCAGCCAACCTCCTAGCGGGGCGAACACCGGGGAGCTGTTTTTT. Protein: CASSQPPSGANTGELFF.

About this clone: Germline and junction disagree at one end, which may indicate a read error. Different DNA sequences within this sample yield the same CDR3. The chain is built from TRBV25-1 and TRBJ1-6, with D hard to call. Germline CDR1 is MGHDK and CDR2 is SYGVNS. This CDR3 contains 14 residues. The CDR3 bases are TGTGCCAGTAACGAGACACCCTATAATTCACCCCTTCACTTT. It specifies CASNETPYNSPLHF.

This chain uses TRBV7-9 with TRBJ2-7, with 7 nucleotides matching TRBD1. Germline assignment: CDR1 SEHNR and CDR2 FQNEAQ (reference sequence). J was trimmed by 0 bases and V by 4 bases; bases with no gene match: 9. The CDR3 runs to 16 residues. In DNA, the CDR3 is TGTGCCAGCAGCTCCGTGGGACAGAAGAGCTCCTACGAGCAGTACTTC. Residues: CASSSVGQKSSYEQYF.

The chain's CDR3 is CASSQDKYYEQYF. In DNA form, the CDR3 reads TGTGCCAGTAGTCAGGATAAATACTACGAGCAGTACTTC. The rearrangement uses TRBV19 and TRBJ2-7; D is undetermined. V gave up 5 bases and J gave up 3 bases, with 11 bases separating them. Germline V CDR1 and CDR2: LNHDA, SQIVND (reference sequence). The CDR3 is 13 amino acids.